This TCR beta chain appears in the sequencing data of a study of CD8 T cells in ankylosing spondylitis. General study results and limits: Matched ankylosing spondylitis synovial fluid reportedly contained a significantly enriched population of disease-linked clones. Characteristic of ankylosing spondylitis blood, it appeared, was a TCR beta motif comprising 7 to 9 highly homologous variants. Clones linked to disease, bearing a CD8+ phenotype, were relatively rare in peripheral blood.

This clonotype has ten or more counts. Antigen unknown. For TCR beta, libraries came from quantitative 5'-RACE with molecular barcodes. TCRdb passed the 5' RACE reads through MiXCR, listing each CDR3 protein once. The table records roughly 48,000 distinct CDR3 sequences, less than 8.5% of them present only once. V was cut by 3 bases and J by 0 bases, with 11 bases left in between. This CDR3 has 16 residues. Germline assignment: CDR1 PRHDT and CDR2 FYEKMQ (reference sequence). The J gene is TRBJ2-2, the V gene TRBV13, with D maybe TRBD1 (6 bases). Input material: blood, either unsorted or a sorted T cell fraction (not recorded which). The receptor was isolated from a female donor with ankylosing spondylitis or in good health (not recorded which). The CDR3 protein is CASSFNNRANTGELFF. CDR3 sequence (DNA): TGTGCCAGCAGCTTTAATAACAGGGCGAACACCGGGGAGCTGTTTTTT.